Listed below are T cell receptor beta chains from one sample, sequenced in a study of blood T cell repertoires in COVID-19. Profiled with immunoSEQ multiplex PCR; TCRdb holds only in-frame clones, not every one. The data hold around 310,000 clones, with 70% to 90% observed a single time. Sequencing used peripheral blood. The receptors were gathered from a woman aged 60-75 years with acute or convalescent COVID-19. Each CDR3 is given with its conserved first and last residue.

length: 15; J: TRBJ1-5; V: TRBV5-5; CDR3: CASSSIGGSNQPQHF
length: 18; J: TRBJ2-2; V: TRBV28; CDR3: CASSSLLGRRALSGELFF
length: 14; J: TRBJ1-1; V: TRBV5-1; CDR3: CASRVNPTNTEAFF
length: 13; J: TRBJ2-7; V: TRBV6-2/TRBV6-3; CDR3: CASSLRHPYEQYF
length: 14; J: TRBJ2-4; V: TRBV10-3; CDR3: CAISEELAKNIQYF
length: 14; J: TRBJ1-5; V: TRBV4-3; CDR3: CASSQDQGIPPQHF
length: 13; J: TRBJ2-3; V: TRBV2; CDR3: CASRELFLYTQYF
length: 13; J: TRBJ1-5; V: TRBV30; CDR3: CAWSSGVDQPQHF
length: 17; J: TRBJ1-6; V: TRBV4-3; CDR3: CASSLTSKRGLYSPLHF
length: 17; J: TRBJ1-2; V: TRBV6-2/TRBV6-3; CDR3: CASSWGQKFLADYGYTF
length: 15; J: TRBJ2-7; V: TRBV9; CDR3: CASSPQTLTRSEQYF
length: 14; J: TRBJ1-2; V: TRBV6-5; CDR3: CASSYSQGIGGYTF
length: 13; J: TRBJ1-1; V: TRBV15; CDR3: CATSRLRGTEAFF
length: 16; J: TRBJ2-7; V: TRBV15; CDR3: CATSRGGGTSSYEQYF
length: 12; J: TRBJ1-2; V: TRBV5-6; CDR3: CASSLGPGGYTF
length: 14; J: TRBJ1-1; V: TRBV15; CDR3: CATSRDRVGTEAFF
length: 18; J: TRBJ2-5; V: TRBV18; CDR3: CASSNQGTSGSAQETQYF
length: 13; J: TRBJ2-7; V: TRBV15; CDR3: CATSRGLSYEQYF